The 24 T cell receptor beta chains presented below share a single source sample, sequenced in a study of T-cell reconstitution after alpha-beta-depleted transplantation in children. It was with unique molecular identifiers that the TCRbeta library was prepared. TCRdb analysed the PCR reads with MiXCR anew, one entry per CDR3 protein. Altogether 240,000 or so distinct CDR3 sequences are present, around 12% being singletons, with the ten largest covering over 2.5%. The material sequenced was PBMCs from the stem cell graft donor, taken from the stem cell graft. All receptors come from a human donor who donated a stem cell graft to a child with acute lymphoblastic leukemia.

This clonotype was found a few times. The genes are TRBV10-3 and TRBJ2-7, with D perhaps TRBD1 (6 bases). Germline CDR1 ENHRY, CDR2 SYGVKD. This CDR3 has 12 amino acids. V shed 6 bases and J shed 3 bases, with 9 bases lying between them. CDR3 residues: CAIRGDNYEQYF. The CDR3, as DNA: TGTGCCATCAGGGGGGACAACTACGAGCAGTACTTC.

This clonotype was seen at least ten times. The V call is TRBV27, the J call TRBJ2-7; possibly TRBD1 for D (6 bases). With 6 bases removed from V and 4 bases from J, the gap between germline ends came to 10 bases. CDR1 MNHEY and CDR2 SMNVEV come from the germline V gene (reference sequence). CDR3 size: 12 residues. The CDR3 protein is CASRSTGYEQYF. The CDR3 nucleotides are TGTGCCAGCAGGTCAACAGGGTACGAGCAGTACTTC.

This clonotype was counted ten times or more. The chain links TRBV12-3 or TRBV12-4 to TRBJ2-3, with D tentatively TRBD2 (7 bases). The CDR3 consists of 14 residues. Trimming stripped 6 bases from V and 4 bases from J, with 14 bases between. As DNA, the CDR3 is TGTGCCAGCAGAGTCGGGGGGCAGGCAGATACGCAGTATTTT. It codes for CASRVGGQADTQYF.

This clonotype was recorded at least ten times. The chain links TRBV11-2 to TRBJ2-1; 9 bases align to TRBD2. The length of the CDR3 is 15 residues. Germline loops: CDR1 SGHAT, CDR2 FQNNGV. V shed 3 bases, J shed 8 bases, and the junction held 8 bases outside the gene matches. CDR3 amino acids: CASSFSGSFIDEQFF. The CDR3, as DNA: TGTGCCAGCAGCTTTAGCGGGAGTTTTATAGATGAGCAGTTCTTC. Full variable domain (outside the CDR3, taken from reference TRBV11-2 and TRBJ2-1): EAGVAQSPRYKIIEKRQSVAFWCNPISGHATLYWYQQILGQGPKLLIQFQNNGVVDDSQLPKDRFSAERLKGVDSTLKIQPAKLEDSAVYLCASSFSGSFIDEQFFGPGTRLTVL.

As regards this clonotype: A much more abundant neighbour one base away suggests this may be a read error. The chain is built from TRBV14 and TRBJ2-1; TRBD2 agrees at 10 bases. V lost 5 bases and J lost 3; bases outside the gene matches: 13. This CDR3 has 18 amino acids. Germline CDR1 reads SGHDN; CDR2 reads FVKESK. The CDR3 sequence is CASSGRPGLAQSYNEQFF. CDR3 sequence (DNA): TGTGCCAGCAGCGGTCGACCGGGACTAGCGCAGAGCTACAATGAGCAGTTCTTC. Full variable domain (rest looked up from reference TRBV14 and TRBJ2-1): EAGVTQFPSHSVIEKGQTVTLRCDPISGHDNLYWYRRVMGKEIKFLLHFVKESKQDESGMPNNRFLAERTGGTYSTLKVQPAELEDSGVYFCASSGRPGLAQSYNEQFFGPGTRLTVL.

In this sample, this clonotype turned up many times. This chain's CDR3 is CASSSNIHEQYF. CDR3 DNA: TGTGCCAGCAGTTCCAACATCCATGAGCAGTACTTC. The rearrangement uses TRBV27 and TRBJ2-7; D unclear. This CDR3 is built from 12 residues. V was trimmed by 4 bases and J by 7 bases, leaving 11 bases between them. Germline V gives CDR1 MNHEY, CDR2 SMNVEV (reference sequence).

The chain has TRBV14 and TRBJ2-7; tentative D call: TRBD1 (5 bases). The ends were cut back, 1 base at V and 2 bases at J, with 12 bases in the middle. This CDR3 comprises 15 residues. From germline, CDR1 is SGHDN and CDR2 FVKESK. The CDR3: CASSQVRQGTYEQYF. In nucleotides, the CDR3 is TGTGCCAGCAGCCAAGTACGGCAGGGAACCTACGAGCAGTACTTC.

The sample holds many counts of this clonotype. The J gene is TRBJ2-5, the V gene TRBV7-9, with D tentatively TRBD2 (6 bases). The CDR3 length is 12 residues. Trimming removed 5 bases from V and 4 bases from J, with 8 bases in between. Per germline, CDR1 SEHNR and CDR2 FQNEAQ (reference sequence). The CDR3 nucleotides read TGTGCCAGCAGCACTAGCTTAGAGACCCAGTACTTC. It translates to CASSTSLETQYF.

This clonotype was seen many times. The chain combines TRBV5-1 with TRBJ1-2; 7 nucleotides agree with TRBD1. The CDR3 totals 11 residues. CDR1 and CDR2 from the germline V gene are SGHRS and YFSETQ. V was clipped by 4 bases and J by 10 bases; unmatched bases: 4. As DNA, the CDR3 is TGCGCCAGCAGCCAGGACAGGCTCTACACCTTC. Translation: CASSQDRLYTF.

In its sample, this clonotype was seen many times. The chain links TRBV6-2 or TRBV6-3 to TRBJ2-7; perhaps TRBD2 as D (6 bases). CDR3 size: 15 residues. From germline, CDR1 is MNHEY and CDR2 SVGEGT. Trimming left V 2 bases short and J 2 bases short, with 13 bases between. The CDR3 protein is CASSYEEGEAYEQYF. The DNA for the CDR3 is TGTGCCAGCAGTTACGAGGAGGGAGAAGCCTACGAGCAGTACTTC.

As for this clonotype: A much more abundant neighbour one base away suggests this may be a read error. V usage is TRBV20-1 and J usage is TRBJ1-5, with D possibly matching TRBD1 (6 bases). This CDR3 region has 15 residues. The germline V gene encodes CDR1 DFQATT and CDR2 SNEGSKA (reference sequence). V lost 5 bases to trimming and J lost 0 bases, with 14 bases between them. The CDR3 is CSAGIGQISNQPQHF. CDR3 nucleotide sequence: TGCAGTGCTGGTATAGGACAGATTAGCAATCAGCCCCAGCATTTT.

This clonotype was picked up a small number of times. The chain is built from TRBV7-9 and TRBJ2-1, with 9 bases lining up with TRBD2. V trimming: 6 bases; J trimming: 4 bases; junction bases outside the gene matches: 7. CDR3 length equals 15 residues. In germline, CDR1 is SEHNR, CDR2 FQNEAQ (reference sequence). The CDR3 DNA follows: TGTGCCAGCAGTCTCCTAGCGGGACTGTACAATGAGCAGTTCTTC. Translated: CASSLLAGLYNEQFF.

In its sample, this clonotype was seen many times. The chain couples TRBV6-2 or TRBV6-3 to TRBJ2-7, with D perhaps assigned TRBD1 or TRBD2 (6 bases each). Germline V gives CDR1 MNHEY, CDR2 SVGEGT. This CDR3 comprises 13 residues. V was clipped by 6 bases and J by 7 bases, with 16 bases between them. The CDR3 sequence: CASRNPGAEEQYF. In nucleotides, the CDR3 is TGTGCCAGCAGGAACCCGGGGGCGGAGGAGCAGTACTTC.

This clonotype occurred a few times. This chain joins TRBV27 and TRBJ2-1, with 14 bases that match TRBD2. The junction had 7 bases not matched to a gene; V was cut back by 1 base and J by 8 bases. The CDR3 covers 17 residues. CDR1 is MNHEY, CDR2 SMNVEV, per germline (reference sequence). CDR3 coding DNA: TGTGCCAGCAGTTTATTACAAGGGACTAGCGGGGGTGATGAGCAGTTCTTC. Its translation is CASSLLQGTSGGDEQFF.

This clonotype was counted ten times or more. CDR3 sequence: CASSLGGQGGEQYF. In DNA, the CDR3 is TGTGCCAGCAGTTTAGGCGGACAGGGCGGCGAGCAGTACTTC. This chain uses TRBV12-3 or TRBV12-4 with TRBJ2-7, with 8 bases matching TRBD1. There are 14 residues in the CDR3. V lost 1 base and J lost 6; bases outside the gene matches: 5.

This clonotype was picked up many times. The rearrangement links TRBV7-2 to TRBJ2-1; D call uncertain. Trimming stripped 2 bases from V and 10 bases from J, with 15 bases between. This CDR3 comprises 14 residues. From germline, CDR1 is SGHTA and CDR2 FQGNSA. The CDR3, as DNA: TGTGCCAGCAGCTTATCTCGGCCCCAAGGAGAGCAGTTCTTC. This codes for CASSLSRPQGEQFF.

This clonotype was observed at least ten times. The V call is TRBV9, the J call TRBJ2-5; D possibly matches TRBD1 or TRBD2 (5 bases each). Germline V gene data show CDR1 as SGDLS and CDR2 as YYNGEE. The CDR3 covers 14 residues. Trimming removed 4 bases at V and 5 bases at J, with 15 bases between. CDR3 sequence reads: CASSMTAWGETQYF. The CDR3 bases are TGTGCCAGCAGCATGACAGCCTGGGGGGAGACCCAGTACTTC.

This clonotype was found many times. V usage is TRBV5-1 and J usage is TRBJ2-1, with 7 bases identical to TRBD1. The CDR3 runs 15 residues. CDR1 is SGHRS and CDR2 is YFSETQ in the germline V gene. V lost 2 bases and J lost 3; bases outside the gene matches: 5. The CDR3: CASSFLQGNYNEQFF. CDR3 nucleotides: TGCGCCAGCAGCTTTTTACAGGGGAACTACAATGAGCAGTTCTTC.

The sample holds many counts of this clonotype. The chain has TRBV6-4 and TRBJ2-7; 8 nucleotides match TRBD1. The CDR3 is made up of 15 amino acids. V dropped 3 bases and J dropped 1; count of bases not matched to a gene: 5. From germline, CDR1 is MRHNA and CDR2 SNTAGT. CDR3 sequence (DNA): TGTGCCAGCAGTGAAAGACAGGGGCAATCCTACGAGCAGTACTTC. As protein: CASSERQGQSYEQYF.

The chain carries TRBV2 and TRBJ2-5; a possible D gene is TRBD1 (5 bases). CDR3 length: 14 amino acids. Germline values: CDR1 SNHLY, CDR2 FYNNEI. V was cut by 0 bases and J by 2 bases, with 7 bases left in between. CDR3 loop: CASSEAAGQETQYF. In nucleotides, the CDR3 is TGTGCCAGCAGTGAAGCGGCAGGGCAAGAGACCCAGTACTTC.

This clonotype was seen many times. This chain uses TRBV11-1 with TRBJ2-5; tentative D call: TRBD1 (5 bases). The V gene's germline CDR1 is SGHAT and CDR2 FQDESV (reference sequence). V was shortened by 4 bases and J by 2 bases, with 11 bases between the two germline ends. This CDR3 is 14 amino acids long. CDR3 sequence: CASSSWTRQETQYF. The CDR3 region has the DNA TGTGCCAGCAGCTCATGGACACGTCAAGAGACCCAGTACTTC.

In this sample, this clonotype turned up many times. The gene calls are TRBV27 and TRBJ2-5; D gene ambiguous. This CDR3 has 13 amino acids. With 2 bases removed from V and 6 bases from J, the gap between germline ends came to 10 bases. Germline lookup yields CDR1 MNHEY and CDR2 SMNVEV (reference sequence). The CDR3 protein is CASSLSLLQTQYF. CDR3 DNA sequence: TGTGCCAGCAGTTTAAGTCTTCTCCAGACCCAGTACTTC.

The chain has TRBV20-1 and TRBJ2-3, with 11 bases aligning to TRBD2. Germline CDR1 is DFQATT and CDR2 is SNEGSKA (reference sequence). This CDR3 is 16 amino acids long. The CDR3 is CCTRPRTSGHTDTQYF. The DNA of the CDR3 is TGCTGTACTAGACCTCGGACTAGCGGGCACACAGATACGCAGTATTTT.

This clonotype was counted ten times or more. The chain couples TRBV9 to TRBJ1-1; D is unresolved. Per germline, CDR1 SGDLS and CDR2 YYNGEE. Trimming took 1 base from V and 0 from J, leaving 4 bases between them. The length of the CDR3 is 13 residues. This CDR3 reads CASSVYLNTEAFF. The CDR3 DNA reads TGTGCCAGCAGCGTATATCTGAACACTGAAGCTTTCTTT.